This TCR beta chain came from a study of blood T cell repertoires in COVID-19 (dated by TCRdb to 2020 to 2021). Regarding the research as a whole: Samples covering the acute and convalescent phases of COVID-19 were provided by collaborators in the United States, Italy and Spain. The prospective study material was composed of cDNA or gDNA derived from T cells, B-cell-depleted T cells, or PBMCs. Subjects who had been exposed to COVID-19, were actively infected with it, or had recovered from it provided the deeply sampled blood TCRbeta repertoires that made up the dataset. The repertoires were made available in a free public database intended to serve as a resource for research on the immune response to SARS-CoV-2. The samples were drawn from the first 160 participants of the ongoing ImmuneRACE study and from 950 to 1,500 subjects provided by 6 global collaborators. A de-identified subject ID, COVID-19 status, age in years and sex were almost always included in the sample metadata. Where HLA class I and class II types were available, the types were taken from metadata supplied by the sample provider, not from assay-based typing.

As to this clone: Its antigen is still unknown. Qualities for individual bases were not recorded, and no much larger clone is one base off.

TCRbeta CDR3 regions were amplified from genomic DNA using the immunoSEQ Assay, a bias-controlled multiplex PCR. The study's own analysis went as follows. The number of nucleated cells in each sample was estimated from the amplification of reference gene primers within the assay. Sequence reads were collapsed and filtered to measure the absolute abundance of every unique TCRbeta CDR3 rearrangement. Productive Simpson clonality was computed per sample as the square root of Simpson's diversity index over productive rearrangements. Held by TCRdb, this immuneACCESS table contains in-frame sequences only and omits some clones. Under half of the omission traces to an unresolved V gene where checked; the cause of the rest is unknown. V, J and clone size derive from that table, while D and trimming were established from the DNA sequence. The sample table contains roughly 350,000 clones; only one count was recorded for 91% of them. Roughly 3% of the sample is taken by the ten largest.

Beyond this particular receptor, the publication reports: The quantity of clinical and demographic metadata differed by source and by participant and was supplied without curation.

Another Seattle source contributed samples from volunteer blood donors who had recovered from COVID-19. The collaborating institutions used their own protocols to collect whole blood in K2EDTA tubes. For TCRbeta analysis, collaborators shipped samples as frozen whole blood, isolated PBMCs, or DNA extracted from either of those sample types. The germline V gene encodes CDR1 MNHEY and CDR2 SMNVEV (reference sequence). Here V drops 5 bases and J drops 6 bases, and the junction holds 13 bases not matched to any gene. Reading from cysteine to phenylalanine, the CDR3 counts 18 amino acids. This entry keeps only the CDR3 DNA: 54 bases, framed from base 1.

The receptor chain draws on TRBV27 and TRBJ2-2, and TRBD2 matches 12 of the central bases. The sequenced material came from peripheral blood. The clonotype originates from a woman under 30 who had recovered from COVID-19. CDR3 region: CASSLHLAGGIKAGELFF. The nucleotides read TGTGCCAGCAGTCTACATCTAGCGGGAGGGATTAAGGCCGGGGAGCTGTTTTTT.